Listed below are T cell receptor beta chains from one sample, sequenced in a study of blood T cell repertoires in COVID-19. TCRdb's table, derived via immunoSEQ multiplex PCR, lists solely in-frame clones and lacks some. The sample has roughly 120,000 clones, 90% seen once. The sample was peripheral blood. Receptors were obtained from a man aged 55 to 69 with COVID-19, enrolled during active disease. Each CDR3 is given with its conserved first and last residue. The order of the fields is J gene, V gene, clone size, CDR3 protein. Clone sizes are given selectively: once, few, many, or a class where the clone is expanded.

>TRBJ2-3|TRBV28|once
CASCGSSGRGTDTQYF
>TRBJ1-1|TRBV4-1|NA
CASSQDGTGGAEAFF
>TRBJ1-2|TRBV19|few
CASSIPPGMGYGYTF
>TRBJ2-1|TRBV4-1|NA
CASSQDPQAAVGYNEQFF
>TRBJ1-5|TRBV11-2|NA
CASSLGADRVQPQHF
>TRBJ1-1|TRBV24-1|NA
CATSDFEGSAFF
>TRBJ1-2|TRBV6-1|once
CASSEARTGFGAAYGYTF
>TRBJ2-7|TRBV9|NA
CASSGPGGGPYEQYF
>TRBJ2-1|TRBV6-4|few
CASSLEASGYNEQFF
>TRBJ1-1|TRBV7-6|NA
CASSLGQGLTEAFF
>TRBJ1-5|TRBV7-2|once
CASSLDPGQPQHF
>TRBJ1-2|TRBV12-3/TRBV12-4|NA
CASSLVSYGYTF
>TRBJ2-7|TRBV13|NA
CASSTGGEQYF
>TRBJ2-1|TRBV4-3|NA
CASSLDSHNEQFF
>TRBJ2-1|TRBV11-3|NA
CASSLYGDSINEQFF
>TRBJ1-1|TRBV29-1|NA
CSVAEGGDTEAFF
>TRBJ2-3|TRBV10-3|NA
CAPTLITSGRSLDTQYF
>TRBJ2-2|TRBV15|NA
CATSRDYGTQLLANTGELFF
>TRBJ1-2|TRBV7-8|NA
CASSLDNRGLNYGYTF
>TRBJ2-7|TRBV3-1/TRBV3-2|NA
CASTGTSSSYEQYF
>TRBJ1-1|TRBV11-2|NA
CASSLGTGSDTEAFF
>TRBJ1-5|TRBV18|NA
CASSSTGISNQPQHF
>TRBJ1-1|TRBV7-9|NA
CVARGGVPGAFF
>TRBJ1-2|TRBV7-6|NA
CASSLLAQSMLTNYGYTF
>TRBJ2-7|TRBV28|NA
CASSLGGSAYEQYF
>TRBJ2-1|TRBV3-1/TRBV3-2|NA
CASSQESSGSYEQFF
>TRBJ1-1|TRBV28|NA
CASSLPRTGRANTEAFF
>TRBJ1-2|TRBV24-1|NA
CATSDLRGGSGYTF
>TRBJ2-1|TRBV7-3|NA
CASSLSAGSYNEQFF
>TRBJ1-2|TRBV4-1|NA
CASSQHRGINYGYTF
>TRBJ1-6|TRBV6-5|NA
CASSYQTGWESPLHF